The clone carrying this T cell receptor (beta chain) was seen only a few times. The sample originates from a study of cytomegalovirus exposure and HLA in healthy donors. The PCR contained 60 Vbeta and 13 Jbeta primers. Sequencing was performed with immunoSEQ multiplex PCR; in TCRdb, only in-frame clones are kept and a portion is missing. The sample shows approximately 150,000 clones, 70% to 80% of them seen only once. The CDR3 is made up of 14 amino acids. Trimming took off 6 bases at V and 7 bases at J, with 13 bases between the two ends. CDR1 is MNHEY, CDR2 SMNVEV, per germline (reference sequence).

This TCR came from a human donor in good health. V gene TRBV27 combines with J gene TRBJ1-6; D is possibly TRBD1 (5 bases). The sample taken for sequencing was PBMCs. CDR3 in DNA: TGTGCCAGCAGCTACAGACAGCCCAATTCACCCCTCCACTTT. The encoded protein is CASSYRQPNSPLHF.